Described below is a single T cell receptor (beta chain) sequence and its context. Its target is not known. The record originates from a study of vaccination effects on CD4 cells after COVID-19. Study in general: The study sampled a few convalescent patients both early and late after vaccination. General observations from the study: Infection-derived and vaccine-derived clones contracted markedly late after vaccination.

V lost 4 bases and J lost 5, with 17 bases in between. This CDR3 region has 15 residues. Looked up from germline, CDR1 is ENHRY and CDR2 is SYGVKD. After expansion with viral peptide pools in the ViraFEST assay, antigen-specific CD4+ T cells were sequenced. Cells that had been cultured for approximately ten days were the source of isolated CD4+ T cells. The person acquired a PCR-confirmed SARS-CoV-2 infection between March and December 2020. All participants had two doses of either the BNT162b2 or mRNA-1273 vaccine. Method: immunoSEQ multiplex PCR; TCRdb's copy keeps in-frame clones and lacks some. The sample lists more than 15,000 clones, nearly 75% occurring once.

V is TRBV10-3 and J is TRBJ2-5; possibly TRBD1 for D (6 bases). Sequenced here: CD4+ T cells from PBMCs cultured with SARS-CoV-2 spike peptides, sampled after COVID-19 vaccination. This clonotype was obtained from a human donor who had a prior SARS-CoV-2 infection. The CDR3 coding sequence is TGTGCCATCAGTGCTAAGGACAGCCTTCAGGAGACCCAGTACTTC. Translated, it gives CAISAKDSLQETQYF.